This entry lists 2 T cell receptor beta chains sequenced from one sample in a study of T cell repertoires in ileal Crohn's disease. TCRdb's table, derived via immunoSEQ multiplex PCR, lists solely in-frame clones and lacks some. The sample includes 5,000 to 6,500 clones, around 80% of them seen just once. The sample comprised ileal tissue. The receptor set was obtained from an adult with Crohn's disease.

V gene TRBV11-2 combines with J gene TRBJ2-2, with a weak D call TRBD1 (6 bases). CDR1 and CDR2 (germline): SGHAT, FQNNGV. V was cut by 5 bases and J by 7 bases, with 11 bases left in between. This CDR3 region has 13 residues. Here the CDR3 DNA reads TGTGCCAGCAGCAACACAGGGTTCGGGGAGCTGTTTTTT. It yields the protein CASSNTGFGELFF.

The CDR3 reads CSVSLSGANVLTF. The CDR3, as DNA: TGCAGCGTTAGTCTATCTGGGGCCAACGTCCTGACTTTC. The J gene is TRBJ2-6, the V gene TRBV29-1, with D unclear. This CDR3 region has 13 residues. V lost 5 bases and J lost 1, with 6 bases in between. In germline, CDR1 is SQVTM, CDR2 ANQGSEA.